The next 32 T cell receptor beta chains were all read from a single sample in a study of regulatory T cells in long-lasting Graves disease. The time point denotes: newly diagnosed GD, antithyroid drugs for less than 3 months. From RNA extracted from PBMCs, the TCR library was made. Researchers made TCR beta libraries by using iRepertoire HTBI primers and running Arm-PCR on CDR3 regions. TCRdb redid the calling of the multiplex PCR reads with MiXCR, one entry per CDR3 protein. The data hold 500,000 or so distinct CDR3 sequences, with 11% to 15% observed a single time. These data were also filed under a second study, of T cells in Graves' hyperthyroidism and ophthalmopathy.

The material sequenced was peripheral blood mononuclear cells (PBMCs), taken at new diagnosis, from a patient treated with antithyroid drugs. The receptors shown here come from a woman in her 50s with Graves disease.

This clonotype was counted many times. The J gene is TRBJ1-5, the V gene TRBV2, with D unclear. V lost 4 bases to trimming and J lost 1 base, with 5 bases between them. The length of the CDR3 is 13 residues. Looked up from germline, CDR1 is SNHLY and CDR2 is FYNNEI. In DNA, the CDR3 is TGTGCCAGCAGTGGCTCCAGCAATCAGCCCCAGCATTTT. Translated: CASSGSSNQPQHF.

This clonotype has a count of ten or more. The V and J genes are TRBV30 and TRBJ1-4, with 8 nucleotides matching TRBD1. Germline V gene lookup returns CDR1 GTSNPN and CDR2 SVGIG (reference sequence). The CDR3 is 18 residues long. J was trimmed by 3 bases and V by 0 bases; bases with no gene match: 12. CDR3 bases: TGTGCCTGGAGTGTAGGATCGACAGGGGTTGCGGCTAATGAAAAACTGTTTTTT. This sequence encodes CAWSVGSTGVAANEKLFF.

This clonotype was seen ten or more times. The V gene is TRBV11-2, the J gene TRBJ2-7; D tentatively fits TRBD1 or TRBD2 (5 bases each). Trimming stripped 8 bases from V and 2 bases from J, with 16 bases between. Germline V gives CDR1 SGHAT, CDR2 FQNNGV. This CDR3 has 14 residues. In DNA, the CDR3 is TGTGCCAGCCTCCAAGGAGGACAAACCTACGAGCAGTACTTC. Its translation: CASLQGGQTYEQYF.

This clonotype was recorded many times. This chain connects TRBV6-1 to TRBJ1-4; D gene ambiguous. This CDR3 is built from 15 residues. The germline V and J ends were trimmed by 8 bases and 3 bases, with 16 bases remaining between them. Germline V gene lookup returns CDR1 MNHNS and CDR2 SASEGT. For the CDR3, the DNA is TGTGCCAGCGCCCCAACGGACTCATCTAATGAAAAACTGTTTTTT. This gives the protein CASAPTDSSNEKLFF.

The CDR3 bases are TGTGCCAGCAGCCAAGAATCCCAGGGGACTAGCGGGTACAATGAGCAGTTCTTC. Its protein is CASSQESQGTSGYNEQFF. The V call is TRBV4-2, the J call TRBJ2-1; 12 positions agree with TRBD2. The CDR3 contains 18 residues. With 0 bases clipped from V and 4 bases from J, the junction kept 7 bases outside the gene matches. Germline V gene sequence: CDR1 LGHNA, CDR2 YNFKEQ.

A few counts support this clonotype. J is TRBJ2-5 and V is TRBV7-9, with 12 bases lining up with TRBD2. The germline V gene encodes CDR1 SEHNR and CDR2 FQNEAQ (reference sequence). The CDR3 covers 16 residues. V gave up 7 bases and J gave up 0 bases; unmatched junction bases: 6. The CDR3 is CASNGLAGKYQETQYF. CDR3 bases: TGTGCCAGCAACGGACTAGCGGGAAAGTACCAAGAGACCCAGTACTTC.

The table lists this clonotype with a few counts. The rearrangement uses TRBV19 and TRBJ2-1; the D call may be TRBD1 or TRBD2 (10 bases each). V shed 2 bases and J shed 4 bases, with 27 bases lying between them. The germline V gene has CDR1 LNHDA and CDR2 SQIVND (reference sequence). The CDR3 runs to 20 residues. CDR3 sequence (DNA): TGTGCCAGTAGTATACGAGACAGGGGGCTAGCGGGAGTCCCATACAATGAGCAGTTCTTC. Its protein product is CASSIRDRGLAGVPYNEQFF.

This clonotype has a count of ten or more. The gene calls are TRBV11-2 and TRBJ2-2; D not resolved. Germline assignment: CDR1 SGHAT and CDR2 FQNNGV. The CDR3 consists of 12 residues. The V gene lost 5 bases and the J gene lost 7 bases, with 8 bases spanning the gap. The CDR3 sequence: CASSQLGGELFF. CDR3 nucleotides: TGTGCCAGCAGCCAATTGGGCGGGGAGCTGTTTTTT.

The genes are TRBV12-3 or TRBV12-4 and TRBJ1-2; 9 positions agree with TRBD1. The CDR3 has 15 residues. The junction had 9 bases not matched to a gene; V was cut back by 6 bases and J by 4 bases. The CDR3 DNA follows: TGTGCCAGCAGCCCGGGACAGGGTGGACTCTATGGCTACACCTTC. It is translated as CASSPGQGGLYGYTF.

There are a few counts of this clonotype. This chain connects TRBV7-9 to TRBJ2-1; TRBD2 matches 9 bases. The CDR3 runs to 15 residues. Germline values: CDR1 SEHNR, CDR2 FQNEAQ (reference sequence). The trim removed 6 bases at V and 8 bases at J, leaving 11 bases unmatched. CDR3 bases: TGTGCCAGCAGTCGTAGCGGGGGCTTCCCGGATGAGCAGTTCTTC. Translating it yields CASSRSGGFPDEQFF.

This clonotype was recorded a few times. V gene TRBV7-9 combines with J gene TRBJ1-4; D not certain. Germline V gene sequence: CDR1 SEHNR, CDR2 FQNEAQ (reference sequence). V shed 5 bases and J shed 0 bases, with 16 bases lying between them. The CDR3 is made up of 17 amino acids. The CDR3, as DNA: TGTGCCAGCAGCCCAAATGCTGGTGGTCCAACTAATGAAAAACTGTTTTTT. This translates into CASSPNAGGPTNEKLFF.

This clonotype appeared many times. CDR3 in DNA: TGTGCCAGCAGCAAACGGGTCACCGGGGAGCTGTTTTTT. Translating gives CASSKRVTGELFF. This chain joins TRBV11-1 and TRBJ2-2, with D unclear. V lost 5 bases, J lost 4 bases, and 8 bases lay in between. There are 13 residues in the CDR3. Germline CDR1 is SGHAT and CDR2 is FQDESV (reference sequence).

At least ten counts were recorded for this clonotype. The V and J genes are TRBV10-3 and TRBJ2-1, with D possibly being TRBD2 (6 bases). The CDR3 sequence is 14 residues long. V dropped 1 base and J dropped 9 bases, with 13 bases sitting between them. Germline values: CDR1 ENHRY, CDR2 SYGVKD. The CDR3 spells CAISEWRDLSEQFF. CDR3 in DNA: TGTGCCATCAGTGAGTGGCGGGATTTAAGTGAGCAGTTCTTC.

The sample holds many counts of this clonotype. V and J are TRBV5-5 and TRBJ1-1; possibly TRBD1 for D (5 bases). In germline, CDR1 is SGHKS, CDR2 YYEKEE (reference sequence). Trimming removed 4 bases at V and 0 bases at J, with 10 bases between. This CDR3 comprises 14 residues. The CDR3: CASSKGDMNTEAFF. Written as DNA, the CDR3 is TGTGCCAGCAGCAAAGGGGATATGAACACTGAAGCTTTCTTT.

This clonotype has a count of ten or more. This chain links TRBV7-3 with TRBJ2-3; either TRBD1 or TRBD2 may fit D (7 bases each). The CDR3 sequence is 16 residues long. Trimming shortened V by 4 bases and J by 4 bases, and 18 bases separated the two germline ends. Germline-derived CDR1 and CDR2 are SGHTA and FQGTGA. CDR3 amino acids: CASSSETGRGSDTQYF. The CDR3 region has the DNA TGTGCCAGCAGCTCAGAGACAGGGAGGGGCTCAGATACGCAGTATTTT.

This clonotype was seen a few times. The V and J genes are TRBV24-1 and TRBJ2-3; 8 nucleotides line up with TRBD2. The V gene's germline CDR1 is KGHDR and CDR2 SFDVKD. The CDR3 extends over 16 amino acids. With V trimmed by 3 bases and J by 3 bases, 7 bases remained unmatched. CDR3 region: CATSDPLGGGTDTQYF. Here the CDR3 DNA reads TGTGCCACCAGTGATCCATTGGGCGGGGGGACAGATACGCAGTATTTT.

This clonotype appeared a few times. A much larger clone is a single base away; this may be a read error. This chain uses TRBV12-3 or TRBV12-4 with TRBJ2-7, with 7 bases fitting TRBD2. The CDR3 extends over 15 amino acids. CDR3 protein: CASIPPGGSSHEQYF. The CDR3 DNA reads TGTGCCAGCATCCCCCCCGGGGGGAGCTCCCACGAGCAGTACTTC.

This CDR3 reads CSASGGMGQPQHF. The DNA for the CDR3 is TGCAGTGCTTCCGGGGGAATGGGTCAGCCCCAGCATTTT. V and J are TRBV20-1 and TRBJ1-5, with a possible D match to TRBD1 (5 bases). V lost 5 bases and J 6 bases, leaving 14 bases between the germline ends. This CDR3 contains 13 residues. CDR1 is DFQATT, CDR2 SNEGSKA, per germline (reference sequence).

Ten or more counts support this clonotype. The V call is TRBV7-9, the J call TRBJ2-7; the D gene is possibly TRBD1 (6 bases). The germline gives CDR1 SEHNR, CDR2 FQNEAQ (reference sequence). The CDR3 runs to 12 residues. V lost 7 bases and J 1 base, leaving 8 bases between the germline ends. The CDR3 nucleotides are TGTGCCAGCAACCAGGGGTCCTACGAGCAGTACTTC. Protein: CASNQGSYEQYF.

This clonotype was observed a few times. The chain uses TRBV18 and TRBJ2-1; D possibly matches TRBD1 or TRBD2 (6 bases each). The CDR3 consists of 19 residues. Trimming shortened V by 2 bases and J by 6 bases, and 26 bases separated the two germline ends. CDR1 is KGHSH and CDR2 is LQKENI in the germline V gene. This chain's CDR3 is CASSPGLGQGRSLGNEQFF. CDR3 nucleotides: TGTGCCAGCTCACCAGGGCTCGGCCAGGGGAGGAGTTTGGGCAATGAGCAGTTCTTC.

This chain joins TRBV6-2 or TRBV6-3 and TRBJ2-1, with D possibly TRBD2 on 5 matching bases. V was shortened by 2 bases and J by 6 bases, with 14 bases between the two germline ends. The CDR3 has 15 amino acids. The V gene's germline CDR1 is MNHEY and CDR2 SVGEGT. The CDR3 DNA reads as TGTGCCAGCAGTTACGCGGTTACTGAGGGCAATGAGCAGTTCTTC. Translation: CASSYAVTEGNEQFF.

This clonotype was counted at least ten times. The gene calls are TRBV28 and TRBJ2-2, with D tentatively TRBD2 (5 bases). V was cut by 1 base and J by 4 bases, with 7 bases left in between. Germline V gene lookup returns CDR1 MDHEN and CDR2 SYDVKM. There are 14 residues in the CDR3. In DNA, the CDR3 is TGTGCCAGCAGTTTATCCGGGATCACCGGGGAGCTGTTTTTT. Translating it yields CASSLSGITGELFF.

In this sample, this clonotype turned up many times. The chain combines TRBV20-1 with TRBJ2-7, with 8 nucleotides matching TRBD2. The V gene end was trimmed by 0 bases and the J gene end by 1 base; junction bases not matched to a gene: 5. The germline CDR1 and CDR2 sequences are DFQATT and SNEGSKA (reference sequence). The CDR3 covers 15 residues. The DNA for the CDR3 is TGCAGTGCTAGAGATCTGCGGGAGGCATCCTACGAGCAGTACTTC. Its translation is CSARDLREASYEQYF.

There are many counts of this clonotype. The chain employs TRBV7-3 and TRBJ2-7; no firm D call. CDR1 SGHTA and CDR2 FQGTGA come from the germline V gene. This CDR3 has 14 amino acids. The V end lost 1 base, the J end lost 4 bases, and 11 bases lay between the germline ends. CDR3 region: CASSLMGPGYEQYF. The CDR3 nucleotides are TGTGCCAGCAGCTTAATGGGTCCGGGTTACGAGCAGTACTTC.

As for this clonotype: This could be a read error, since a much larger clone is one nucleotide away. V is TRBV10-3 and J is TRBJ2-7; no clear D gene. The CDR3 sequence is 13 residues long. The V end was cut by 2 bases, the J end by 1 base, with 6 bases between. CDR1 is ENHRY and CDR2 is SYGVKD in the germline V gene. CDR3 region: CAISEGSSYEQYF. The CDR3 DNA reads TGTGCCATCAGTGAGGGAAGTTCCTACGAGCAGTACTTC.

DNA of the CDR3: TGTGCCACCAGTGATCGGACAGGGGAGAACTATGGCTACACCTTC. It codes for CATSDRTGENYGYTF. The rearrangement links TRBV24-1 to TRBJ1-2, with 9 bases that match TRBD1. CDR1 KGHDR and CDR2 SFDVKD come from the germline V gene. The junction had 3 bases not matched to a gene; V was cut back by 3 bases and J by 2 bases. This CDR3 is 15 amino acids long.

This clonotype was counted ten times or more. The V call is TRBV27, the J call TRBJ1-1; 7 bases map to TRBD1. The V gene end was trimmed by 3 bases and the J gene end by 5 bases; junction bases not matched to a gene: 3. The CDR3 extends over 13 amino acids. CDR1 and CDR2 (germline): MNHEY, SMNVEV (reference sequence). Here the CDR3 reads CASSFQGETEAFF. The CDR3 bases are TGTGCCAGCAGTTTTCAGGGGGAGACTGAAGCTTTCTTT.

This chain links TRBV7-9 with TRBJ1-5, with a tentative D call TRBD1 (5 bases). CDR3 length: 17 amino acids. V dropped 3 bases and J dropped 4 bases, with 19 bases sitting between them. CDR1 is SEHNR, CDR2 FQNEAQ, per germline (reference sequence). The CDR3 region has the DNA TGTGCCAGCAGCTTTTTAGGGGCAGGTGATTTTAATCAGCCCCAGCATTTT. Residues: CASSFLGAGDFNQPQHF.

The table lists this clonotype with a count of one. A much larger clonotype is one base distant, so this may be a read error. The chain joins TRBV6-2 or TRBV6-3 to TRBJ2-7, with D hard to call. The CDR3 extends over 12 amino acids. Per the germline V gene, CDR1 is MNHEY and CDR2 is SVGEGT. The V end was cut by 3 bases, the J end by 7 bases, with 10 bases between. The CDR3 sequence: CASSYSRDEQYF. DNA for the CDR3: TGTGCCAGCAGTTATTCGCGCGATGAGCAGTACTTC.

This clonotype showed up just a few times. V and J are TRBV29-1 and TRBJ2-1; possibly TRBD2 for D (5 bases). V gave up 0 bases and J gave up 4 bases, with 16 bases separating them. This CDR3 region has 16 residues. Germline V CDR1 and CDR2: SQVTM, ANQGSEA. CDR3: CSVEDLTSGAYNEQFF. The CDR3, as DNA: TGCAGCGTTGAAGATTTAACGAGCGGTGCTTACAATGAGCAGTTCTTC.

This clonotype was detected many times. The chain employs TRBV12-3 or TRBV12-4 and TRBJ1-1; TRBD1 matches 8 bases. CDR3 length equals 14 residues. V shed 5 bases, J shed 8 bases, and the junction held 10 bases outside the gene matches. CDR3 DNA sequence: TGTGCCAGCAGTATAGGGACAGGAGGGGTGGAAGCTTTCTTT. This sequence encodes CASSIGTGGVEAFF.

This clonotype was seen ten or more times. The chain couples TRBV18 to TRBJ2-1, with 10 bases that match TRBD2. This CDR3 has 16 residues. Trimming cost V 3 bases and J 10 bases; bases outside gene matches: 12. Germline-derived CDR1 and CDR2 are KGHSH and LQKENI. Here the CDR3 reads CASSPPGLAPQQEQFF. For the CDR3, the DNA is TGTGCCAGCTCACCGCCGGGACTAGCGCCCCAACAGGAGCAGTTCTTC.